This TCR beta chain was observed in a study of blood T cells in healthy people across ages (dated by TCRdb to 2014 to 2015). As for the study more broadly: In model experiments, template switching captured roughly one uniquely barcoded TCR beta cDNA molecule for every two T cells. To track age-related changes in TCR beta repertoire diversity, the study relied on deep sequencing normalized with unique cDNA molecular identifiers. The donors were split into four age groups: young (average approximately 16 years), middle-aged (roughly 42), aged (about 56) and long-lived (over 75). To avoid experimental bias, donors of different ages were distributed randomly across sequencing lanes. For two donors (one aged 18 to 30 and one aged 80 or older), the study analyzed two additional independent replicas of 1 million unique cDNA reads from the same blood draw.

As for this clonotype: Its antigen has not been determined. Base qualities are missing; no much larger clone stands one base away.

The CDR3 measures 14 amino acids from cysteine to phenylalanine. This entry keeps only the CDR3 DNA: 42 bases, framed from base 1. CDR1 DFQATT and CDR2 SNEGSKA are derived from the germline V gene (reference sequence). Germline trimming: 6 bases from V, 6 bases from J; junction bases outside gene matches: 10. Receptor amplification or capture employed 5' RACE. Reads for this sample came from an Illumina HiSeq 2500. A second PCR of about 7 to 12 cycles was run with a J-beta primer mix and a sample-barcoded 5' primer. Each TCR beta cDNA molecule received a unique molecular identifier from a template-switch 5' adaptor carrying 12 random nucleotides. At least 2.5 million CDR3-containing paired-end reads were obtained from each sample. First-strand cDNA synthesis was performed from all RNA using the Mint cDNA synthesis kit, with priming by a TRBC-specific oligonucleotide. Following uracil-DNA glycosylase treatment, a first 18-cycle PCR with universal primers M1SS and BC2_uni_R was performed on all cDNA. As for the authors' bioinformatics: Normalization of each sample was performed by random selection of 1 million high-quality reads, each carrying a distinct molecular identifier. Instead of being binned into consensus sequences, reads that shared molecular identifiers were thrown out. MiTCR, run with a Q25 quality threshold and the strictest error-elimination algorithm, handled CDR3 identification, clonotype clustering and error correction. A nonparametric unseen species model with Euler transformation was used to estimate lower-bound total TCR beta diversity. In TCRdb, the public reads were trimmed at Q25 with fastp and aligned with MiXCR, with productive beta chains retained. Each CDR3 protein appears once, grouped with its most common genes and DNA. The V and J calls were determined by TCRdb, not by the authors. The sample records 1,500,000 or so distinct CDR3 sequences, around 40% of which are singletons. Together, the top ten hold 4% of the sample.

The donors were roughly 38 Caucasian individuals from Russia, aged roughly 6 to 100 years, who were systemically healthy. Each donor gave roughly 11 milliliters of peripheral blood, drawn into EDTA-treated Vacutainer tubes. Ficoll-Paque density-gradient centrifugation was used to isolate PBMCs, with at least 7 million per sample. Trizol reagent was used to extract total RNA from the PBMCs, yielding at least 5.5 micrograms per sample. For every donor, flow cytometry on a PBMC aliquot measured the percentage of naive CD45RAhigh/CD27high T cells. Results and caveats for the whole study, not just this receptor: Estimates of total diversity based on one million sequenced T cells were considered lower bounds and underestimates. Observed TCR beta diversity correlated strongly with the percentage of naive T cells measured by flow cytometry. Observed TCR beta diversity per million T cells fell roughly linearly with age, and a significant reduction was already apparent by age approximately 40. Since profiling was done on bulk unsorted PBMCs, naive and antigen-experienced compartments could not be conclusively compared. Because donor CMV infection status was unknown, age-related changes in expanded clonotypes were potentially confounded. Compared with the aged group, the long-lived group had more naive CD4+ T cells, fewer expanded clones and increased TCR diversity, suggesting age selection.

Sequences were obtained from blood. The receptor comes from a woman under 30 in good health. The chain is made from TRBV20-1 and TRBJ2-7; TRBD2 matches 11 bases in the middle. The DNA reads TGCAGTGCGTTACCACTAGCGGGAGCTAGCGAGCAGTACTTC. This codes for CSALPLAGASEQYF.